The 5 T cell receptor beta chains listed next were all sequenced from one sample in a study of T-cell reconstitution after alpha-beta-depleted transplantation in children. Preparation of the TCRbeta library was carried out with unique molecular identifiers. TCRdb re-called the PCR reads with MiXCR, one entry per CDR3 protein. The repertoire consists of more than 40,000 distinct CDR3 sequences, with about 47% occurring once and the leading ten covering roughly two fifths. The starting material was peripheral blood, obtained before TCRalphabeta/CD19-depleted stem cell transplant. Every receptor here comes from a boy younger than two with SCID, due to receive a stem cell transplant.

Written as DNA, the CDR3 is TGCAGTGCTCGAAGGGGGCCGGAGACCCAGTACTTC. The encoded protein is CSARRGPETQYF. This chain links TRBV20-1 with TRBJ2-5, with 7 bases aligning to TRBD1. Germline V gene data show CDR1 as DFQATT and CDR2 as SNEGSKA (reference sequence). This CDR3 region has 12 residues. Trimming took 5 bases from V and 5 from J; bases not matched to a gene: 5.

This rearrangement joins TRBV7-3 to TRBJ1-1; D might be TRBD1 (6 bases). The ends were cut back, 5 bases at V and 4 bases at J, with 17 bases in the middle. The germline gives CDR1 SGHTA, CDR2 FQGTGA. The CDR3 is made up of 15 amino acids. The CDR3 reads CASSPRTVQGTEAFF. Here the CDR3 DNA reads TGTGCCAGCAGCCCCCGGACAGTCCAAGGCACTGAAGCTTTCTTT.

This clonotype appeared once. The chain is built from TRBV19 and TRBJ1-5, with TRBD1 identical over 9 bases. The V segment lost 9 bases and the J segment 4 bases; nucleotides outside the gene matches: 4. CDR3 length: 13 residues. Germline loops: CDR1 LNHDA, CDR2 SQIVND (reference sequence). CDR3 DNA sequence: TGTGCCAGCCGGGACAGGGCGAATCAGCCCCAGCATTTT. Protein sequence: CASRDRANQPQHF. Looking up the rest from reference TRBV19 and TRBJ1-5 gives the full variable domain: DGGITQSPKYLFRKEGQNVTLSCEQNLNHDAMYWYRQDPGQGLRLIYYSQIVNDFQKGDIAEGYSVSREKKESFPLTVTSAQKNPTAFYLCASRDRANQPQHFGDGTRLSIL.

This rearrangement joins TRBV7-2 to TRBJ2-7; D is perhaps TRBD2 (5 bases). The CDR3 totals 13 residues. CDR1 is SGHTA and CDR2 is FQGNSA in the germline V gene. The V gene lost 2 bases and the J gene lost 7 bases, with 12 bases spanning the gap. CDR3 DNA sequence: TGTGCCAGCAGCTTAAGAATACGAGGGGAGCAGTACTTC. This codes for CASSLRIRGEQYF.

This clonotype was detected only a few times. The V call is TRBV20-1, the J call TRBJ2-7, with D tentatively TRBD2 (7 bases). Germline assignment: CDR1 DFQATT and CDR2 SNEGSKA (reference sequence). Trimming took 6 bases from V and 2 from J, leaving 20 bases between them. The CDR3 covers 15 residues. The CDR3 coding sequence is TGCAGTGCGCAAGGGGGGGCGGGTAGGACCTACGAGCAGTACTTC. Translation: CSAQGGAGRTYEQYF.